The clone carrying this T cell receptor beta chain has ten or more counts. The source of the sample is a study of blood T cell repertoires in COVID-19. Overall study: Spain, Italy and the United States supplied samples that represented acute and convalescent COVID-19.

In the authors' workflow: Reference gene primer amplification in the assay estimated nucleated cell counts. Measured with immunoSEQ multiplex PCR; TCRdb has only the in-frame clones, and not every one. For V, J and clone size, that table is used; D and trimming come from the DNA. In the table there are about 170,000 clones, roughly four fifths of which are singletons. The CDR3 extends over 15 amino acids. Trimming stripped 4 bases from V and 10 bases from J, with 18 bases between. From germline, CDR1 is SGHDT and CDR2 YYEEEE. The gene calls are TRBV5-6 and TRBJ1-6, with TRBD1 as a possible D gene (6 bases). Sequenced sample: peripheral blood. This TCR was sampled from a man aged 65-85 years with active or convalescent COVID-19. The CDR3 sequence is CASSLGAQGNSPLHF. The CDR3 nucleotides are TGTGCCAGCAGCCTGGGGGCGCAGGGGAACTCACCCCTCCACTTT.